These 19 T cell receptor beta chains share one sample of origin, sequenced in a study of monozygotic twins with inflammatory bowel disease. TCRdb re-called the 5' RACE reads, yielding one record per CDR3 amino acid sequence without DNA. The table for this sample gives some 210,000 distinct CDR3 sequences. Material: blood. Receptor source: a human donor with ulcerative colitis or Crohn's disease, or a healthy co-twin of an affected twin (not recorded which).

This chain uses TRBV2 with TRBJ1-4. Germline CDR1 SNHLY, CDR2 FYNNEI. This CDR3 is built from 15 residues. Here the CDR3 reads CASREYRATNEKLFF.

V usage is TRBV7-2 and J usage is TRBJ1-1. The V gene's germline CDR1 is SGHTA and CDR2 FQGNSA. CDR3 length equals 14 residues. CDR3 loop: CASGPLNKNTEAFF. The whole variable domain, filled in from reference TRBV7-2 and TRBJ1-1, reads GAGVSQSPSNKVTEKGKDVELRCDPISGHTALYWYRQSLGQGLEFLIYFQGNSAPDKSGLPSDRFSAERTGGSVSTLTIQRTQQEDSAVYLCASGPLNKNTEAFFGQGTRLTVV.

The J gene is TRBJ1-2, the V gene TRBV7-9. The germline V gene encodes CDR1 SEHNR and CDR2 FQNEAQ (reference sequence). The CDR3 runs 16 residues. The chain's CDR3 is CASSLGRAEGIYGYTF.

J is TRBJ2-7 and V is TRBV20-1. Germline CDR1 DFQATT, CDR2 SNEGSKA (reference sequence). This CDR3 contains 13 residues. The CDR3 region is CSAPRQSSYEQYF.

The V gene is TRBV29-1, the J gene TRBJ2-3; TCRdb lists TRBD2, though no DNA is available to test this call. This CDR3 is 12 amino acids long. Germline CDR1 SQVTM, CDR2 ANQGSEA. CDR3 region: CSVELAGDTQYF.

V is TRBV11-2 and J is TRBJ1-1; TCRdb's assignment of TRBD1 cannot be checked, as there is no DNA. The CDR3 runs to 16 residues. CDR1 SGHAT and CDR2 FQNNGV come from the germline V gene. CDR3: CASSLDPPGMNTEAFF.

CDR3 amino acids: CASSPGRGETQYF. The chain uses TRBV7-8 and TRBJ2-5. From germline, CDR1 is SGHVS and CDR2 FQNEAQ. The CDR3 runs to 13 residues.

The chain joins TRBV5-1 to TRBJ2-2; absent DNA, TCRdb's TRBD1 call cannot be checked. The length of the CDR3 is 16 residues. The germline V gene encodes CDR1 SGHRS and CDR2 YFSETQ. The chain's CDR3 is CASSLRRGSNTGELFF.

The chain is built from TRBV20-1 and TRBJ2-1; TCRdb's assignment of TRBD1 cannot be checked, as there is no DNA. The CDR3 is 14 amino acids. Germline CDR1 is DFQATT and CDR2 is SNEGSKA (reference sequence). The CDR3 sequence is CSASRGGGYNEQFF.

V and J are TRBV9 and TRBJ2-7. Per germline, CDR1 SGDLS and CDR2 YYNGEE. This CDR3 comprises 14 residues. Here the CDR3 reads CASSVAVGSYEQYF.

The rearrangement joins TRBV5-4 to TRBJ2-3; the D gene TCRdb calls, TRBD2, cannot be checked with no DNA. The CDR3 sequence is 16 residues long. Germline V gives CDR1 SGHNT, CDR2 YYREEE (reference sequence). This CDR3 is CASSLTSGGDTDTQYF.

This chain joins TRBV29-1 and TRBJ1-2; TCRdb designates TRBD1, a call that cannot be tested without DNA. CDR1 is SQVTM and CDR2 is ANQGSEA in the germline V gene. This CDR3 comprises 12 residues. This chain's CDR3 is CSVDQGVDGYTF.

The rearrangement uses TRBV7-6 and TRBJ1-1. The CDR3 loop spans 13 amino acids. Germline V gene sequence: CDR1 SGHVS, CDR2 FNYEAQ. The CDR3 sequence is CASSRLQNTEAFF.

V and J are TRBV7-2 and TRBJ2-3; the TCRdb call, TRBD1, lacks DNA for checking. The CDR3 covers 13 residues. CDR1 is SGHTA, CDR2 FQGNSA, per germline. The CDR3 region is CASSLGTGNTQYF. Full variable domain (rest looked up from reference TRBV7-2 and TRBJ2-3): GAGVSQSPSNKVTEKGKDVELRCDPISGHTALYWYRQSLGQGLEFLIYFQGNSAPDKSGLPSDRFSAERTGGSVSTLTIQRTQQEDSAVYLCASSLGTGNTQYFGPGTRLTVL.

The J gene is TRBJ1-1, the V gene TRBV6-5; TCRdb's assignment of TRBD1 cannot be checked, as there is no DNA. The CDR3 spans 14 residues. CDR1 and CDR2 (germline): MNHEY, SVGAGI. The CDR3 sequence: CASSYQGANTEAFF.

The rearrangement uses TRBV5-1 and TRBJ2-3. Germline V gives CDR1 SGHRS, CDR2 YFSETQ. This CDR3 is built from 12 residues. CDR3 sequence: CASSHETDTQYF.

The rearrangement uses TRBV11-2 and TRBJ2-2; the D gene TCRdb calls, TRBD2, cannot be checked with no DNA. In germline, CDR1 is SGHAT, CDR2 FQNNGV. The CDR3 runs 12 residues. CDR3 region: CASAKAALELFF.

CDR3 loop: CASSQTSGGYHSYEQYF. The rearrangement uses TRBV7-8 and TRBJ2-7; the D call of TRBD2 rests on TCRdb alone, since no DNA is present to check it. From germline, CDR1 is SGHVS and CDR2 FQNEAQ. The CDR3 covers 17 residues.

J is TRBJ1-1 and V is TRBV5-6; TCRdb's D gene call, TRBD1, goes unchecked for lack of DNA. Germline-derived CDR1 and CDR2 are SGHDT and YYEEEE. This CDR3 region has 11 residues. CDR3 in amino acids: CASNRGAEAFF. Full variable domain (missing parts from reference TRBV5-6 and TRBJ1-1): DAGVTQSPTHLIKTRGQQVTLRCSPKSGHDTVSWYQQALGQGPQFIFQYYEEEERQRGNFPDRFSGHQFPNYSSELNVNALLLGDSALYLCASNRGAEAFFGQGTRLTVV.